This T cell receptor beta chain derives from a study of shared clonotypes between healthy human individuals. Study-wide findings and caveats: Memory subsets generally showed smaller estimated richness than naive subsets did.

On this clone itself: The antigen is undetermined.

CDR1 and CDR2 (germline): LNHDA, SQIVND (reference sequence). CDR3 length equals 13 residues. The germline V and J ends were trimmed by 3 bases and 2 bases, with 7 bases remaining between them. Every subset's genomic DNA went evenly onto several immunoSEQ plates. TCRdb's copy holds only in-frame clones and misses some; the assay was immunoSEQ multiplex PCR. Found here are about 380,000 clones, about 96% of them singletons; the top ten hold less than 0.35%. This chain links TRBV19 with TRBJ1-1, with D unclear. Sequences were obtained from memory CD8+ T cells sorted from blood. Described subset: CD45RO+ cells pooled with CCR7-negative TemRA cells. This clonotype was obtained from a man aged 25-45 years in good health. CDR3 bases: TGTGCCAGTAGTATGGGAGGAAACACTGAAGCTTTCTTT. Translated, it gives CASSMGGNTEAFF.